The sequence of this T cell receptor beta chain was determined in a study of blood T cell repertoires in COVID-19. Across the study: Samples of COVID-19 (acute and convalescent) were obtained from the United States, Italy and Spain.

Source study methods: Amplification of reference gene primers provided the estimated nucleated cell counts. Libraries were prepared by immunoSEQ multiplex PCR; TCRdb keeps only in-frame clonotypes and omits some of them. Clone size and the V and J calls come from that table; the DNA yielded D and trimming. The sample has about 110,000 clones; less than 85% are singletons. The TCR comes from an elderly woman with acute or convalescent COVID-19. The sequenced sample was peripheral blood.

This CDR3 reads CASSLGGGKSYNEQFF. DNA of the CDR3: TGTGCCAGCAGCTTAGGAGGCGGGAAGTCCTACAATGAGCAGTTCTTC. The chain recombines TRBV7-9 with TRBJ2-1, with D possibly being TRBD2 (6 bases). The CDR3 extends over 16 amino acids. CDR1 is SEHNR and CDR2 is FQNEAQ in the germline V gene (reference sequence). The V end was cut by 1 base, the J end by 1 base, with 11 bases between.